This T cell receptor beta chain was documented in a study of control samples from healthy donors and cancer patients. TCRdb's table, derived via immunoSEQ multiplex PCR, lists solely in-frame clones and lacks some. Of 65,000 to 80,000 clones in the sample, around 90% were seen once. Germline loops: CDR1 MNHEY, CDR2 SVGEGT. V dropped 2 bases and J dropped 5 bases, with 12 bases sitting between them. The CDR3 sequence is 14 residues long. The sequence was collected from a woman between 45 and 65 years old with colorectal cancer. The chain recombines TRBV6-2 or TRBV6-3 with TRBJ1-1; no clear D. The sample comprised PBMCs. The CDR3 is CASSYHLQSTEAFF. DNA for the CDR3: TGTGCCAGCAGTTACCATCTCCAGAGTACTGAAGCTTTCTTT.